This TCR beta chain derives from a study of beta chain features in type 1 diabetes. General study points: Researchers could not determine here whether HLA type influences TCRB rearrangement.

CDR1 and CDR2 (germline): SGHTA, FQGNSA. CDR3 size: 14 residues. V lost 5 bases to trimming and J lost 1 base, with 11 bases between them. The table lists this clone with a few counts. As yet, its antigen is unknown. Expressed TCRB transcripts were sequenced after all isolated RNA was converted to cDNA. The method was immunoSEQ multiplex PCR; TCRdb's version includes in-frame clones alone and lacks a portion of them. The data hold 860,000 or so clones, with roughly a sixth observed a single time. Source material: naive CD4+ T cells from blood. The TCR sequence derives from a woman under 30 in good health. The V call is TRBV7-2, the J call TRBJ2-5; D uncertain. DNA of the CDR3: TGTGCCAGCAGCATCCGGACGGGCCAAGAGACCCAGTACTTC. Amino acid sequence: CASSIRTGQETQYF.